This T cell receptor (beta chain) was observed in a study of T cell responses to AZD1222 COVID-19 vaccine. Points from the study as a whole: Most donors were white British, females outnumbered males, and clonal diversity was possibly underestimated.

Note on this clone: Its cognate antigen is unknown. One junction end does not reproduce the germline sequence, and a read error may be involved.

The length of the CDR3 is 12 residues. Libraries were prepared by immunoSEQ multiplex PCR; TCRdb keeps only in-frame clonotypes and omits some of them. The sample includes 150,000 to 200,000 clones, 92% of them seen just once. The sample consisted of peripheral blood, taken 28 days after the second AZD1222 dose. This sequence joins TRBV12-3 or TRBV12-4 and TRBJ2-2, with D maybe TRBD2 (5 bases). The source is an adult who received the AZD1222 COVID-19 vaccine. CDR3 bases: TGTGCCAGCAGTTCACGGGCTCCCGGGAAACTTTTT. It specifies CASSSRAPGKLF.